The 30 T cell receptor beta chains listed next were all sequenced from one sample in a study of blood T cell repertoires in COVID-19. Assay used: immunoSEQ multiplex PCR; TCRdb lists only in-frame clones, some missing. The repertoire holds around 99,000 clones, with about nine tenths as singletons. The sequencing input was peripheral blood. These receptors all come from a man aged 45-65 years with acute or convalescent COVID-19.

J is TRBJ2-2 and V is TRBV19, with TRBD1 matching over 11 bases. The CDR3 is 18 residues long. J gave up 4 bases and V 1 base, and 8 bases lay outside the gene matches. From germline, CDR1 is LNHDA and CDR2 SQIVND (reference sequence). Here the CDR3 reads CASSIGRIGTGGTGELFF. The CDR3 DNA follows: TGTGCCAGTAGTATAGGCCGAATAGGGACAGGGGGCACCGGGGAGCTGTTTTTT. The full variable domain, rest sourced from reference TRBV19 and TRBJ2-2, is DGGITQSPKYLFRKEGQNVTLSCEQNLNHDAMYWYRQDPGQGLRLIYYSQIVNDFQKGDIAEGYSVSREKKESFPLTVTSAQKNPTAFYLCASSIGRIGTGGTGELFFGEGSRLTVL.

This chain joins TRBV6-6 and TRBJ2-3; 11 nucleotides align to TRBD2. The CDR3 spans 17 residues. Germline V gives CDR1 MNHNY, CDR2 SVGAGI (reference sequence). After removal of 5 bases from V and 2 bases from J, the junction contained 9 bases not matched to a gene. The CDR3 region has the DNA TGTGCCAGCAGTCCGATTGGGACTAGCGGAATCACAGATACGCAGTATTTT. As protein: CASSPIGTSGITDTQYF.

V gene TRBV19 combines with J gene TRBJ2-5; 9 bases fit TRBD2. Germline lookup yields CDR1 LNHDA and CDR2 SQIVND (reference sequence). With V trimmed by 6 bases and J by 5 bases, 4 bases remained unmatched. This CDR3 region has 13 residues. The CDR3 DNA follows: TGTGCCAGTAGCCCGGGACTAGCCGAGACCCAGTACTTC. Translation gives CASSPGLAETQYF.

The J gene is TRBJ2-3, the V gene TRBV7-2; 11 bases agree with TRBD2. The CDR3 is 15 amino acids. V lost 6 bases, J lost 4 bases, and 6 bases stayed unmatched. Germline V gene lookup returns CDR1 SGHTA and CDR2 FQGNSA. CDR3 residues: CASRRLAGISDTQYF. DNA of the CDR3: TGTGCCAGCAGACGACTAGCGGGAATCTCAGATACGCAGTATTTT.

The rearrangement joins TRBV10-3 to TRBJ1-3, with TRBD1 matching 10 bases. Germline V gene sequence: CDR1 ENHRY, CDR2 SYGVKD. The CDR3 has 16 residues. With 1 base clipped from V and 1 base from J, the junction kept 1 base outside the gene matches. CDR3 sequence (DNA): TGTGCCATCAGTGAGTGGGACAGGGGATCTGGAAACACCATATATTTT. It specifies CAISEWDRGSGNTIYF.

In the case of this clone: A read error may be the cause here, since a much bigger clone is one base away. The V and J genes are TRBV2 and TRBJ2-7; 11 nucleotides line up with TRBD2. Germline CDR1 is SNHLY and CDR2 is FYNNEI. The CDR3 sequence is 14 residues long. V lost 3 bases, J lost 4 bases, and 2 bases stayed unmatched. CDR3 residues: CASSDTSGSYEQYF. CDR3 DNA: TGTGCCAGCAGTGATACTAGCGGGAGTTACGAGCAGTACTTC.

This chain joins TRBV7-5 and TRBJ1-4; the table's D call, TRBD1, has no DNA check behind it. TRBV7-5 is termed a pseudogene. The CDR3 covers 15 residues. CDR3: CARSRRQGTNEKLFF. The CDR3 DNA follows: TGTGCCAGAAGCCGCCGACAGGGAACTAATGAAAAACTGTTTTTT.

The chain joins TRBV27 to TRBJ2-5; maybe TRBD2 (6 bases). V was cut by 6 bases and J by 5 bases, with 19 bases left in between. The germline V gene encodes CDR1 MNHEY and CDR2 SMNVEV (reference sequence). This CDR3 spans 15 amino acids. Written as DNA, the CDR3 is TGTGCCAGCAGACACCCAACTAGCTCGAAGGAGACCCAGTACTTC. Translated, it gives CASRHPTSSKETQYF.

The J gene is TRBJ2-1, the V gene TRBV24-1, with TRBD2 identical over 8 bases. From germline, CDR1 is KGHDR and CDR2 SFDVKD. This CDR3 spans 17 amino acids. The J segment lost 8 bases and the V segment lost 3 bases, leaving 14 bases of the junction unmatched. In DNA, the CDR3 is TGTGCCACCAGTGATCCCAAAAGCGGGAGAGGCTCGTATGAGCAGTTCTTC. Residues: CATSDPKSGRGSYEQFF.

The genes are TRBV29-1 and TRBJ2-1, with D possibly TRBD2 on 6 matching bases. This CDR3 has 14 amino acids. V was shortened by 7 bases and J by 9 bases, with 22 bases between the two germline ends. Germline V gene data show CDR1 as SQVTM and CDR2 as ANQGSEA. Here the CDR3 reads CSERIASALGEQFF. The DNA of the CDR3 is TGCAGCGAGAGGATTGCTAGCGCCCTAGGTGAGCAGTTCTTC.

The chain links TRBV18 to TRBJ2-2, with 7 bases aligning to TRBD2. Per the germline V gene, CDR1 is KGHSH and CDR2 is LQKENI. The CDR3 has 15 residues. V dropped 2 bases and J dropped 3; count of bases not matched to a gene: 3. CDR3 sequence reads: CASSPLAGDTGELFF. CDR3 in DNA: TGTGCCAGCTCACCATTGGCGGGGGACACCGGGGAGCTGTTTTTT. Variable domain in full (rest from reference TRBV18 and TRBJ2-2): NAGVMQNPRHLVRRRGQEARLRCSPMKGHSHVYWYRQLPEEGLKFMVYLQKENIIDESGMPKERFSAEFPKEGPSILRIQQVVRGDSAAYFCASSPLAGDTGELFFGEGSRLTVL.

The chain combines TRBV29-1 with TRBJ1-2; no reliable D call. The germline gives CDR1 SQVTM, CDR2 ANQGSEA. Trimming left V 4 bases short and J 1 base short, with 13 bases between. The CDR3 is 14 residues long. Written as DNA, the CDR3 is TGCAGCGTTGGGGAGACCGAAATTAACTATGGCTACACCTTC. Translating gives CSVGETEINYGYTF.

The genes are TRBV7-8 and TRBJ2-1; 7 bases match TRBD2. The CDR3 extends over 14 amino acids. With 1 base clipped from V and 6 bases from J, the junction kept 3 bases outside the gene matches. CDR1 is SGHVS, CDR2 FQNEAQ, per germline. The CDR3 loop is CASSLGGGSNEQFF. The CDR3 region has the DNA TGTGCCAGCAGCTTAGGGGGCGGGAGCAATGAGCAGTTCTTC.

In its sample, this clone was seen once. The chain couples TRBV18 to TRBJ1-4; possibly TRBD1 for D (5 bases). V shed 3 bases and J shed 0 bases, with 11 bases lying between them. The CDR3 extends over 16 amino acids. Germline loops: CDR1 KGHSH, CDR2 LQKENI. CDR3 coding DNA: TGTGCCAGCTCACCCGGACAACTGGCAACTAATGAAAAACTGTTTTTT. It yields the protein CASSPGQLATNEKLFF.

CDR3 in DNA: TGTGCCAGCAGCCGCGACAGGCCTACATATGGCTACACCTTC. Amino acids: CASSRDRPTYGYTF. The gene calls are TRBV6-5 and TRBJ1-2, with D perhaps TRBD1 (6 bases). Trimming left V 6 bases short and J 5 bases short, with 16 bases between. Germline loops: CDR1 MNHEY, CDR2 SVGAGI. This CDR3 has 14 residues.

V is TRBV5-1 and J is TRBJ1-1; no firm D call. Germline CDR1 and CDR2: SGHRS and YFSETQ. Trimming shortened V by 4 bases and J by 1 base, and 11 bases separated the two germline ends. The CDR3 length is 14 residues. DNA of the CDR3: TGCGCCAGCAGCATACAGCCCCAGAACACTGAAGCTTTCTTT. Protein product: CASSIQPQNTEAFF.

CDR3 in amino acids: CASTTDGTFPYEQYF. The CDR3 region has the DNA TGTGCCAGCACCACAGATGGAACCTTTCCCTACGAGCAGTACTTC. The chain recombines TRBV2 with TRBJ2-7; unclear D gene. The CDR3 length is 15 residues. Germline lookup yields CDR1 SNHLY and CDR2 FYNNEI. The germline V and J ends were trimmed by 7 bases and 2 bases, with 18 bases remaining between them.

V is TRBV4-1 and J is TRBJ1-4; 8 bases line up with TRBD1. The CDR3 extends over 16 amino acids. The germline gives CDR1 MGHRA, CDR2 YSYEKL. V was pared by 3 bases and J by 2 bases, with 5 bases of the junction left unmatched. This CDR3 reads CASSQEYRGTNEKLFF. CDR3 nucleotide sequence: TGCGCCAGCAGCCAGGAGTACAGGGGGACTAATGAAAAACTGTTTTTT.

V gene TRBV30 combines with J gene TRBJ2-7; possibly TRBD2 for D (7 bases). There are 13 residues in the CDR3. CDR1 and CDR2 from the germline V gene are GTSNPN and SVGIG (reference sequence). Trimming cost V 3 bases and J 6 bases, with 15 bases left between them. CDR3 protein: CAWSGTGGLEQYF. The CDR3, as DNA: TGTGCCTGGAGCGGTACCGGGGGGCTCGAGCAGTACTTC.

As for this clone: The germline gene is not matched at one end of the junction; a read error may be the cause. The J gene is TRBJ1-2, the V gene TRBV7-9; 8 nucleotides match TRBD1. There are 16 residues in the CDR3. Germline-derived CDR1 and CDR2 are SEHNR and FQNEAQ (reference sequence). The CDR3 DNA reads TGTGCCAGCAGCCTAGCCCCGGTGACAGGGGTCTATGGCTACACCTTC. It codes for CASSLAPVTGVYGYTF.

The chain is built from TRBV19 and TRBJ2-3, with TRBD2 matching 8 bases. The V gene end was trimmed by 4 bases and the J gene end by 7 bases; junction bases not matched to a gene: 7. The CDR3 covers 14 residues. CDR1 and CDR2 (germline): LNHDA, SQIVND (reference sequence). The CDR3 DNA sequence: TGTGCCAGTAGTAAGGGACTAGATTCGAATACGCAGTATTTT. Translating it yields CASSKGLDSNTQYF. Full variable domain (missing parts from reference TRBV19 and TRBJ2-3): DGGITQSPKYLFRKEGQNVTLSCEQNLNHDAMYWYRQDPGQGLRLIYYSQIVNDFQKGDIAEGYSVSREKKESFPLTVTSAQKNPTAFYLCASSKGLDSNTQYFGPGTRLTVL.

This clone was seen only once. The chain combines TRBV7-2 with TRBJ2-1; 14 nucleotides agree with TRBD2. The CDR3 consists of 15 residues. CDR1 and CDR2 from the germline V gene are SGHTA and FQGNSA. Unmatched junction bases numbered 5, after V lost 4 bases and J lost 9 bases. Written as DNA, the CDR3 is TGTGCCAGCAGCTCGGGACTAGCGGGAGCCGGTGAGCAGTTCTTC. Residues: CASSSGLAGAGEQFF.

The chain has TRBV18 and TRBJ1-1; 7 bases are shared with TRBD1. The CDR3 runs to 15 residues. CDR1 and CDR2 from the germline V gene are KGHSH and LQKENI. V lost 8 bases, J lost 1 base, and 10 bases stayed unmatched. CDR3 region: CASTGTAIQNTEAFF. CDR3 nucleotides: TGTGCCAGCACAGGGACAGCAATTCAGAACACTGAAGCTTTCTTT.

A remark on this clone: Other nucleotide sequences in the sample specify the same CDR3. V is TRBV27 and J is TRBJ2-1; 7 nucleotides agree with TRBD2. Germline V lookup: CDR1 MNHEY, CDR2 SMNVEV (reference sequence). V dropped 3 bases and J dropped 3; count of bases not matched to a gene: 2. This CDR3 has 14 residues. The CDR3 loop reads CASSFERGYNEQFF. The DNA for the CDR3 is TGTGCCAGCAGTTTCGAGCGGGGCTACAATGAGCAGTTCTTC.

The CDR3 here is CASSLVQNTGELFF. CDR3 DNA: TGCGCCAGCAGCTTGGTCCAGAACACCGGGGAGCTGTTTTTT. The V and J genes are TRBV5-1 and TRBJ2-2; no clear D. The ends were cut back, 0 bases at V and 1 base at J, with 4 bases in the middle. CDR1 is SGHRS and CDR2 is YFSETQ in the germline V gene. This CDR3 region has 14 residues.

The rearrangement joins TRBV5-1 to TRBJ2-2; weak D call: TRBD1 (5 bases). Per the germline V gene, CDR1 is SGHRS and CDR2 is YFSETQ. V was shortened by 2 bases and J by 4 bases, with 9 bases between the two germline ends. The CDR3 has 14 residues. CDR3 in amino acids: CASSFQGSTGELFF. Written as DNA, the CDR3 is TGCGCCAGCAGCTTCCAGGGTAGCACCGGGGAGCTGTTTTTT.

V usage is TRBV19 and J usage is TRBJ1-1; no definite D call. This CDR3 region has 12 residues. Trimming took off 6 bases at V and 7 bases at J, with 12 bases between the two ends. Germline loops: CDR1 LNHDA, CDR2 SQIVND (reference sequence). In nucleotides, the CDR3 is TGTGCCAGTAGGCGGACTGTATTTGAAGCTTTCTTT. This gives the protein CASRRTVFEAFF.

The V call is TRBV12-5, the J call TRBJ2-3, with 7 bases aligning to TRBD2. Trimming at V came to 4 bases and at J to 2 bases, leaving 9 bases not matched to a gene. Germline loops: CDR1 LGHNT, CDR2 FRNRAP. This CDR3 is 16 amino acids long. The CDR3 nucleotides read TGTGCTAGTGGTTGGGTGGTAGAGCGGGACACAGATACGCAGTATTTT. This gives the protein CASGWVVERDTDTQYF.

The rearrangement links TRBV7-2 to TRBJ2-7; 9 bases agree with TRBD1. The germline V gene encodes CDR1 SGHTA and CDR2 FQGNSA. The V gene end was trimmed by 5 bases and the J gene end by 6 bases; junction bases not matched to a gene: 5. CDR3 length: 13 amino acids. Here the CDR3 reads CASSRDRDLEQYF. The CDR3 bases are TGTGCCAGCAGCCGGGACAGGGATCTCGAGCAGTACTTC.

This sequence joins TRBV19 and TRBJ2-3, with 8 bases aligning to TRBD1. Looked up from germline, CDR1 is LNHDA and CDR2 is SQIVND (reference sequence). With V trimmed by 9 bases and J by 2 bases, 4 bases remained unmatched. The CDR3 runs 13 residues. CDR3 sequence: CASRTGLTDTQYF. The CDR3 DNA reads TGTGCCAGCCGGACAGGGCTCACAGATACGCAGTATTTT.